The rows below give T cell receptor beta chains drawn from one sample of a study of shared clonotypes between healthy human individuals. Measured with immunoSEQ multiplex PCR; TCRdb has only the in-frame clones, and not every one. This repertoire shows some 690,000 clones, about nine tenths found once; its top ten account for about a third. Sequencing was performed on memory CD8+ T cells from PBMCs. These receptor sequences come from a man aged 18 to 35 in good health. Some clones in this sample may be carry-over from other donors' samples. Each CDR3 is given with its conserved first and last residue. Fields, in order: clone size, V gene, D gene, J gene, CDR3 DNA, CDR3 protein. D genes are given only for firm matches. Clone size appears in some rows only: once, few, many, or a class for an expanded clone.

-	TRBV9	-	TRBJ2-2	TGTGCCAGCAGCGCCCGGGACGCCGGAGCCGGGGAGCTGTTTTTT	CASSARDAGAGELFF
-	TRBV13	TRBD1	TRBJ1-1	TGTGCCAGCAGTCGGCGCGGACAGGGCGACACTGAAGCTTTCTTT	CASSRRGQGDTEAFF
-	TRBV27	-	TRBJ2-4	TGTGCCAGCAGTTTATCCCACGGGGTTTTCAAAAACATTCAGTACTTC	CASSLSHGVFKNIQYF
-	TRBV9	TRBD2	TRBJ2-1	TGTGCCAGCAGCGCCGACACTAGCGGGAGGGCCTACAATGAGCAGTTCTTC	CASSADTSGRAYNEQFF
-	TRBV4-1	TRBD1	TRBJ2-7	TGCGCCAGCAGCCATGTTCTTGGGACAGGGGTTTCCTACGAGCAGTACTTC	CASSHVLGTGVSYEQYF
-	TRBV27	-	TRBJ2-1	TGTGCCAGCCGTAGCGGCAATGAGCAGTTCTTC	CASRSGNEQFF
-	TRBV25-1	-	TRBJ1-2	TGTGCCAGCAGTGAATTTTCAATAATGCAGGGAGGTGGCTACACCTTC	CASSEFSIMQGGGYTF
-	TRBV6-1	-	TRBJ2-7	TGTGCCAGCAGTGAAGGGATGGGGAGCTCCTACGAGCAGTACTTC	CASSEGMGSSYEQYF
-	TRBV13	TRBD1	TRBJ2-3	TGTGCCAGCAGCCCCGAACCGGGACAGGGAGCAGATACGCAGTATTTT	CASSPEPGQGADTQYF
-	TRBV4-1	-	TRBJ2-7	TGCGCCAGCAGCCAACGATGGGGGGCCCCCTACGAGCAGTACTTC	CASSQRWGAPYEQYF
-	TRBV10-2	-	TRBJ2-1	TGCGCCAGCACAGGGGTTACGGGGAATGAGCAGTTCTTC	CASTGVTGNEQFF
-	TRBV4-3	TRBD1	TRBJ2-2	TGCGCCAGCAGCCAAGAGCAGGGGGTAGCGAACACCGGGGAGCTGTTTTTT	CASSQEQGVANTGELFF
-	TRBV27	-	TRBJ2-7	TGTGCCAGCAGTTTTGGGTTCGGCTACGAGCAGTACTTC	CASSFGFGYEQYF
-	TRBV27	-	TRBJ2-7	TGTGCCAGCAGTTTCAGTACAGGCCCTATCCTTTACGAGCAGTACTTC	CASSFSTGPILYEQYF
-	TRBV5-8	TRBD1	TRBJ2-5	TGTGCCAGCAGCTACAGGACAGGGGCTCAAGAGACCCAGTACTTC	CASSYRTGAQETQYF
-	TRBV5-4	TRBD1	TRBJ1-5	TGTGCCAGCACCACCCTCCAGGACAGGGTAAGGGATCAGCCCCAGCATTTT	CASTTLQDRVRDQPQHF
-	TRBV9	TRBD2	TRBJ2-1	TGTGCCAGCAGCGCCGGGACTAGCGGGATCGATGAGCAGTTCTTC	CASSAGTSGIDEQFF
-	TRBV7-9	-	TRBJ2-3	TGTGCCAGCAGCTTAGCGCCCGTTGGGTACTACACAGATACGCAGTATTTT	CASSLAPVGYYTDTQYF
-	TRBV28	-	TRBJ2-2	TGTGCCAGCAGCCCCACCACAGGGCTCACCGGGGAGCTGTTTTTT	CASSPTTGLTGELFF
-	TRBV27	TRBD2	TRBJ2-1	TGTGCCAGCACGGGACTAGCGGGCGGTAGTAATGAGCAGTTCTTC	CASTGLAGGSNEQFF
few	TRBV9	-	TRBJ1-3	TGTGCCAGCAGCGTTTTGACCGGTCAGGCCTCAGGAAACACCATATATTTT	CASSVLTGQASGNTIYF
-	TRBV28	-	TRBJ2-1	TGTGCCAGCACAAAGAAGGTCGATGAGCAGTTCTTC	CASTKKVDEQFF
once	TRBV7-9	TRBD1	TRBJ2-7	TGTGCCAGCAGCTTCCGGGACAGCCCGACCTACGAGCAGTACTTC	CASSFRDSPTYEQYF
-	TRBV9	-	TRBJ1-4	TGTGCCAGCAGCCCGTGGGGTTCGCCTAATGAAAAACTGTTTTTT	CASSPWGSPNEKLFF
-	TRBV9	-	TRBJ2-1	TGTGCCAGCAGCGGGCTGCAGGGGCAGTTCTTC	CASSGLQGQFF
-	TRBV30	-	TRBJ2-1	TGTGCCTGGAGCCCCGACTATTTCTACAATGAGCAGTTCTTC	CAWSPDYFYNEQFF
-	TRBV9	-	TRBJ2-3	TGTGCCAGCAGCGGGAAGTATTCGGTGAACACAGATACGCAGTATTTT	CASSGKYSVNTDTQYF
-	TRBV19	-	TRBJ1-1	TGTGCCAGTAGTAATTATATAGACAGAAGGAACACTGAAGCTTTCTTT	CASSNYIDRRNTEAFF
-	TRBV27	-	TRBJ2-3	TGTGCCAGCAGCACCGACGGGGCACCTGGCACAGATACGCAGTATTTT	CASSTDGAPGTDTQYF
-	TRBV9	-	TRBJ1-3	TGTGCCAGCAGCGCGTATGGGGACTCTGGAAACACCATATATTTT	CASSAYGDSGNTIYF
-	TRBV7-6	-	TRBJ2-1	TGTGCCAGCAGCCTAAATCTCGGGACCGAGCAGTTCTTC	CASSLNLGTEQFF
-	TRBV7-9	TRBD1	TRBJ2-1	TGTGCCAGCAGCTTAGTGGGGACAGGGAGAATAGAGCAGTTCTTC	CASSLVGTGRIEQFF
-	TRBV27	-	TRBJ2-7	TGTGCCAGCAGGGGATTGGACGAGCAGTACTTC	CASRGLDEQYF
-	TRBV11-2	-	TRBJ2-7	TGTGCCAGCAGCTTAGGCGAAGGGTGGTTCCACGAGCAGTACTTC	CASSLGEGWFHEQYF
-	TRBV27	-	TRBJ2-7	TGTGCCCAGGGGGGCCACGAGCAGTACTTC	CAQGGHEQYF
-	TRBV5-4	-	TRBJ2-2	TGTGCCAGCAGCTTGGCTATATTGCGGAGCAGAGACGGGGAGCTGTTTTTT	CASSLAILRSRDGELFF
-	TRBV7-9	-	TRBJ1-1	TGTGCCAGCAGCCCGGAGATAAGGAACACTGGAGCTTTCTTT	CASSPEIRNTGAFF
-	TRBV30	-	TRBJ2-7	TGTGCCTGGAGTCCCCCGGCAGCCCCCTACGAGCAGTACTTC	CAWSPPAAPYEQYF
-	TRBV4-1	TRBD1	TRBJ2-7	TGCGCCAGCAGCCAAGAGCCAGGACAGGGGAAAACTAACGAGCAGTACTTC	CASSQEPGQGKTNEQYF
-	TRBV28	-	TRBJ1-1	TGTGCCAGCAGTTTATTTAACCTGAACACTGAAGCTTTCTTT	CASSLFNLNTEAFF
few	TRBV28	-	TRBJ1-5	TGTGCCAGCACCCCGACAGCCCAACTCTATCAGCCCCAGCATTTT	CASTPTAQLYQPQHF
-	TRBV15	-	TRBJ2-1	TGTGCCACCAGCAGAGATCGAAGTTGGACAGACCAAACCTACAATGAGCAGTTCTTC	CATSRDRSWTDQTYNEQFF
-	TRBV29-1	-	TRBJ2-5	TGCAGCCTACTGGAGGCAGAGACCCAGTACTTC	CSLLEAETQYF
-	TRBV27	-	TRBJ1-2	TGTGCCAGCAGTTTATCGATGGGGGGCTATGGCTACACCTTC	CASSLSMGGYGYTF
-	TRBV5-4	TRBD1	TRBJ1-2	TGTGCCAGCAGCTTTCGGACAGGGGGCATGGAATATGGCTACACCTTC	CASSFRTGGMEYGYTF
-	TRBV19	-	TRBJ2-7	TGTGCCAGTAGTCAACGGGACTGGGAGTACGAGCAGTACTTC	CASSQRDWEYEQYF